The rows below give T cell receptor beta chains drawn from one sample of a study of CD8 T cells in Susac syndrome. TCRdb processed the immunoSEQ multiplex PCR reads anew with MiXCR; each CDR3 protein has one entry. Counted here are 150,000 to 200,000 distinct CDR3 sequences, about 94% occurring once; the ten biggest clones make up 0.1%. The sequenced material came from CD4+ T cells from PBMCs. These receptors all stem from a human donor in good health. Both conserved end residues are part of each CDR3. D genes are given only for firm matches. Clone size is shown for a subset of rows, as once, few, many or a class of expanded clone.

TRBJ1-5 | . | . | TRBV30 | TGTGCCTCAGGAGGGGATCTATCGGGCAATCAGCCCCAGCATTTT | CASGGDLSGNQPQHF
TRBJ2-1 | . | . | TRBV30 | TGTGCCTGTTCAAGTGGAACAGGAGTATACAATGAGCAGTTCTTC | CACSSGTGVYNEQFF
TRBJ2-5 | . | . | TRBV28 | TGTGCCAGCAACCGGGGTGTAGAAGAGACCCAGTACTTC | CASNRGVEETQYF
TRBJ2-1 | . | TRBD1 | TRBV9 | TGTGCCAGCAGCGTAGGACGCAAGGGGGCCAATGAGCAGTTCTTC | CASSVGRKGANEQFF
TRBJ2-5 | . | . | TRBV7-2 | TGTGCCAGCAGCTGGAGCGGAGTCCAAGAGACCCAGTACTTC | CASSWSGVQETQYF
TRBJ2-3 | . | . | TRBV6-1 | TGTGCCAGCGTAAGCAGGGCGCTCACAGATACGCAGTATTTT | CASVSRALTDTQYF
TRBJ2-5 | once | . | TRBV24-1 | TGTGCCACCAGTGACTCCTCCGGGGCCCGTCAAGAGACCCAGTACTTC | CATSDSSGARQETQYF
TRBJ2-7 | . | . | TRBV5-1 | TGCGCCAGCAGCTTGTTATTTGACATCTCCTACGAGCAGTACTTC | CASSLLFDISYEQYF
TRBJ2-4 | . | . | TRBV27 | TGTGCCAGCAGCCCAGGTGCGGGACTAGCCAAAAACATTCAGTACTTC | CASSPGAGLAKNIQYF
TRBJ1-2 | . | TRBD1 | TRBV20-1 | TGCAGTGCTACCTTACAGGGGGTCGCCTATGGCTACACCTTC | CSATLQGVAYGYTF
TRBJ1-2 | once | TRBD1 | TRBV27 | TGTGCCAGCAGTCGATTACAGGGGTCAACAGCTAACTATGGCTACACCTTC | CASSRLQGSTANYGYTF
TRBJ2-5 | once | TRBD2 | TRBV5-1 | TGCGCCAGCAGCCCCCCGCTAGCGGACCAAGAGACCCAGTACTTC | CASSPPLADQETQYF
TRBJ2-5 | . | TRBD1 | TRBV18 | TGTGCCAGCTCACGACGGACAGGGCAAGAGACCCAGTACTTC | CASSRRTGQETQYF
TRBJ2-7 | . | TRBD2 | TRBV30 | TGTGCCTGGAGTCGGGGGGGATACGAGCAGTACTTC | CAWSRGGYEQYF
TRBJ2-7 | . | . | TRBV25-1 | TGTGCCAGCAGTAAAGGAGCCTCCAACTACGAGCAGTACTTC | CASSKGASNYEQYF
TRBJ2-3 | . | TRBD1 | TRBV27 | TGTGCCAGCAGTTTATGGGGACAGGGTGGAGATACGCAGTATTTT | CASSLWGQGGDTQYF
TRBJ2-5 | . | TRBD2 | TRBV3-1 | TGTGCCAGCAGACCCGGGACTAGCGGGAGAGAGACCCAGTACTTC | CASRPGTSGRETQYF
TRBJ2-7 | . | TRBD2 | TRBV23-1 | TGCGCCAGCAGTCAATCGCCCCCCGGACATCCTAGCGGGGATACCGAGCAGTACTTC | CASSQSPPGHPSGDTEQYF
TRBJ2-5 | . | . | TRBV29-1 | TGCAGCGTTGACTTCAGAATCCAAGAGACCCAGTACTTC | CSVDFRIQETQYF
TRBJ2-4 | . | TRBD1 | TRBV11-2 | TGTGCCAGCAGCTTAGTATTGGGACAGGGGGCAGTCATTCAGTACTTC | CASSLVLGQGAVIQYF
TRBJ2-3 | . | TRBD2 | TRBV15 | TGTGCCACCAGCAGAGATTCACTAGCGGGAGATACGCAGTATTTT | CATSRDSLAGDTQYF
TRBJ2-2 | once | . | TRBV3-1 | TGTGCCAGCAGCCAAGCCCCCGGGGCGAACACCGGGGAGCTGTTTTTT | CASSQAPGANTGELFF
TRBJ2-3 | few | TRBD1 | TRBV29-1 | TGCAGCGTTGAAGGACAGGGAACAGATACGCAGTATTTT | CSVEGQGTDTQYF
TRBJ1-2 | . | . | TRBV20-1 | TGCAGTGCTCCCCGGGGGCCTAACTATGGCTACACCTTC | CSAPRGPNYGYTF
TRBJ1-2 | . | TRBD1 | TRBV5-6 | TGTGCCAGCAGCGCCTGGACAGGAGTCTATGGCTACACCTTC | CASSAWTGVYGYTF
TRBJ2-5 | . | . | TRBV7-2 | TGTGCCAGCAGCTTAGTGCCCGGGATTGAGACCCAGTACTTC | CASSLVPGIETQYF
TRBJ2-1 | . | TRBD2 | TRBV5-1 | TGCGCCAGCAGCAAAGCGGGAGGGTTTTACAATGAGCAGTTCTTC | CASSKAGGFYNEQFF
TRBJ2-5 | . | . | TRBV6-6 | TGTGCCAGCAGCCGCGGGGGAGGGGGCAAAGAGACCCAGTACTTC | CASSRGGGGKETQYF
TRBJ2-7 | . | . | TRBV27 | TGTGCCAGCAGTTCCGCTCTTGGCGAGCAGTACTTC | CASSSALGEQYF
TRBJ2-1 | . | . | TRBV5-1 | TGCGCCAGCAGCTTGGGGATCAGTGGGACGGGGAATGAGCAGTTCTTC | CASSLGISGTGNEQFF
TRBJ2-2 | . | . | TRBV20-1 | TGCAGTGCTAGAGATCTGGCGGCAAACACCGGGGAGCTGTTTTTT | CSARDLAANTGELFF
TRBJ2-2 | . | . | TRBV29-1 | TGCAGCGTTGTGCAAGGGGCCGCCGGGGAGCTGTTTTTT | CSVVQGAAGELFF
TRBJ2-1 | . | . | TRBV29-1 | TGCAGCGTTGAGGGACCTCGAGCGGAGTCCTACAATGAGCAGTTCTTC | CSVEGPRAESYNEQFF
TRBJ2-6 | . | . | TRBV23-1 | TGCGCCAGCAGTCAAGGAGCGACAACCGTCTCTGGGGCCAACGTCCTGACTTTC | CASSQGATTVSGANVLTF
TRBJ2-1 | . | . | TRBV14 | TGTGCCAGCAGCCAACACAGCTACAATGAGCAGTTCTTC | CASSQHSYNEQFF
TRBJ2-1 | . | TRBD2 | TRBV20-1 | TGCAGTGCTCGGACTAGCGGGAGGTCCTTCAGCTCCTACAATGAGCAGTTCTTC | CSARTSGRSFSSYNEQFF
TRBJ2-7 | . | . | TRBV24-1 | TGTGCCACCAGTGACCCCTCGGCAGGGTCCTACGAGCAGTACTTC | CATSDPSAGSYEQYF
TRBJ2-5 | . | TRBD2 | TRBV27 | TGTGCCAGCACCATCGGGGGGTCTGGCCAAGAGACCCAGTACTTC | CASTIGGSGQETQYF
TRBJ2-7 | . | TRBD1 | TRBV4-3 | TGCGCCAGCAGCGCCGACAGGGTCGACTACTTCTCCTACGAGCAGTACTTC | CASSADRVDYFSYEQYF
TRBJ1-2 | . | TRBD1 | TRBV25-1 | TGTGCCAGCGGGGCCGCGACAGGGTATGGCTACACCTTC | CASGAATGYGYTF
TRBJ2-7 | . | . | TRBV18 | TGTGCCAGCTCAATGACTAGTCGCCACTACGAGCAGTACTTC | CASSMTSRHYEQYF
TRBJ2-7 | . | TRBD2 | TRBV12-3/TRBV12-4 | TGTGCCAGCAGTTCCCCCCTGGCGGGAGGGATGGGGGAGCAGTACTTC | CASSSPLAGGMGEQYF
TRBJ2-3 | . | . | TRBV29-1 | TGCAGCGTCCACATGGGAGATACGCAGTATTTT | CSVHMGDTQYF
TRBJ2-5 | once | . | TRBV2 | TGTGCCAGCAGTGAAGCAGAGCAGCCACGGGGGACCCAGTACTTC | CASSEAEQPRGTQYF
TRBJ2-7 | . | TRBD2 | TRBV20-1 | TGCAGTGCTAGGGGCCAACCGGGACTAGCGGTATACGAGCAGTACTTC | CSARGQPGLAVYEQYF
TRBJ2-3 | . | . | TRBV20-1 | TGCAGTGCTCCTAGGGGGGGCACAGATACGCAGTATTTT | CSAPRGGTDTQYF
TRBJ2-1 | . | TRBD1 | TRBV7-2 | TGTGCCAGCAGCTTAGAGGACAGGGCTACCAATGAGCAGTTCTTC | CASSLEDRATNEQFF
TRBJ2-4 | . | TRBD1 | TRBV20-1 | TGCAGTGCCGGACAGGGGTGGAACATTCAGTACTTC | CSAGQGWNIQYF
TRBJ2-6 | . | . | TRBV15 | TGTGCCACCAGCAGAGATCTGGGGGCCAACGTCCTGACTTTC | CATSRDLGANVLTF
TRBJ2-1 | . | TRBD2 | TRBV24-1 | TGTGCCACCAGATTGAGCGGGAGCTCCTACAATGAGCAGTTCTTC | CATRLSGSSYNEQFF